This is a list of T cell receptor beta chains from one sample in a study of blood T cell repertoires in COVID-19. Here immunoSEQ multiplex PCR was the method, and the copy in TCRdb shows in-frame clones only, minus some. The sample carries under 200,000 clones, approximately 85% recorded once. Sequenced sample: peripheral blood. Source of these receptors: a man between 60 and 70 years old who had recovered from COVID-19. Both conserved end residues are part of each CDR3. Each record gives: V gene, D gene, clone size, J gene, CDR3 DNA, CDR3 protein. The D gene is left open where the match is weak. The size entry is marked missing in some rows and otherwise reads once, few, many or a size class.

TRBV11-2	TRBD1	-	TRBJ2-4	TGTGCCAGCAGCGCGGGACAGGGTAAAAACATTCAGTACTTC	CASSAGQGKNIQYF
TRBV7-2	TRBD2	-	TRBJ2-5	TGTGCCAGCAGCTTAGCAACCCTCCGGGGGGTCATGCAAGAGACCCAGTACTTC	CASSLATLRGVMQETQYF
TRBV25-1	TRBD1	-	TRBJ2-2	TGTGCCAGCTCGGGATGGACAGGGGGCACCGGGGAGCTGTTTTTT	CASSGWTGGTGELFF
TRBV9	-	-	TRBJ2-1	TGTGCCAGCAGCTTCAGACTAGGACTGGGCAATGAGCAGTTCTTC	CASSFRLGLGNEQFF
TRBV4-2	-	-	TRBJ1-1	TGTGCCAGCAGCCCGTCCGGGTTTGGTGAAGCTTTCTTT	CASSPSGFGEAFF
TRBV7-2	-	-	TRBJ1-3	TGTGCCAGCAGCTTACTTCTTGGAAACACCATATATTTT	CASSLLLGNTIYF
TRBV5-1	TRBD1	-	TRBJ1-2	TGCGCCAGCAGCTTGGGGACAGGGGATGGCTATGGCTACACCTTC	CASSLGTGDGYGYTF
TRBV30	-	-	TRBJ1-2	TGTGCCTGGACGGTCGGGGGCTACACCTTC	CAWTVGGYTF
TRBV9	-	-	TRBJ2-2	TGTGCCAGCAGCGCCGGGGGGCAGGCGAACACCGGGGAGCTGTTTTTT	CASSAGGQANTGELFF
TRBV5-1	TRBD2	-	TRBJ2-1	TGCGCCAGCGGGTTCGGGACTAGCGTTGGGCTGTTCTTC	CASGFGTSVGLFF
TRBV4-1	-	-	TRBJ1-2	TGCGCCAGCAGCCAGCCCAGTGATTATGGCTACACCTTC	CASSQPSDYGYTF
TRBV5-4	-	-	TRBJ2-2	TGTGCCAGCAGCTTGGGGGGCGCCGGTACCGGGGAGCTGTTTTTT	CASSLGGAGTGELFF
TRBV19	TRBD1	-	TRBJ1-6	TGTGCCAGTAGTGTCGCAAACAGGGGTTGGAATTCACCCCTCCACTTT	CASSVANRGWNSPLHF
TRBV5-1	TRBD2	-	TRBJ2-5	TGCGCCAGCAGCTCCCCGGGGGGTTCAGAGACCCAGTACTTC	CASSSPGGSETQYF
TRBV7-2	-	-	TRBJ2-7	TGTGCCAGCAGCGACTACTCCTACGAGCAGTACTTC	CASSDYSYEQYF
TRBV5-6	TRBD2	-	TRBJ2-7	TGTGCCAGCAGAAGGTCTAGCGGGGACGAGCAGTACTTC	CASRRSSGDEQYF
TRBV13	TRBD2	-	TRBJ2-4	TGTGCCAGCAGCTTTAACCCGGGACTAGTTGAAAACATTCAGTACTTC	CASSFNPGLVENIQYF
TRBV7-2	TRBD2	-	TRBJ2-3	TGTGCCAGCAGCTTAGGTTCGGGGGGGGACCTCGGAGATACGCAGTATTTT	CASSLGSGGDLGDTQYF
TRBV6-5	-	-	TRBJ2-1	TGTGCCAGCAGTTACAGGGGCAGAGGCAATGAGCAGTTCTTC	CASSYRGRGNEQFF
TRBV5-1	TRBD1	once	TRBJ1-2	TGCGCCAGCAGCGGGACAGTCAACTATGGCTACACCTTC	CASSGTVNYGYTF
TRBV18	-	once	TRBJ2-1	TGTGCCAGCTCACCACTTCGGTACAATGAGCAGTTCTTC	CASSPLRYNEQFF
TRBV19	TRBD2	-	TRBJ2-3	TGTGCCAGTAGTATCCGACTCGCGGGGGGGCCTTTGGATACGCAGTATTTT	CASSIRLAGGPLDTQYF
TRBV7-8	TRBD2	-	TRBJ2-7	TGTGCCAGCAGCTTAGGTTACAGCGGGGTCTACGAGCAGTACTTC	CASSLGYSGVYEQYF
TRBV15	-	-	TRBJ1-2	TGTGCCACCAGCAGAGATTTATATGGCTACACCTTC	CATSRDLYGYTF
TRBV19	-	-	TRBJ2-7	TGTGCCAGTAGGTACCAGGATGGGGGCGGCGAGCAGTACTTC	CASRYQDGGGEQYF
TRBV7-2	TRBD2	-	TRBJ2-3	TGTGCCAGCAGCCCCCCCAGGGCGGGGGGAGGCACAGATACGCAGTATTTT	CASSPPRAGGGTDTQYF
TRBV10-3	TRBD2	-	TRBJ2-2	TGTGCCATCTCAGCGGGGGCTTCGGTGAACACCGGGGAGCTGTTTTTT	CAISAGASVNTGELFF
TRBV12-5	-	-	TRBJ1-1	TGTGCTAGTGGTTTGGTACCGGGGTCAAATCGATTCACTGAAGCTTTCTTT	CASGLVPGSNRFTEAFF
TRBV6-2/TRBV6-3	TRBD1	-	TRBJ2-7	TGTGCCAGCAGTTACCCGGGACAGCCGTCCTACGAGCAGTACTTC	CASSYPGQPSYEQYF
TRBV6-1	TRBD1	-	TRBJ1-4	TGTGCCAGCAGGTCTAACAGGGGGCGCGTTGAAAAACTGTTTTTT	CASRSNRGRVEKLFF
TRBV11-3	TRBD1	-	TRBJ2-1	TGTGCCAGCAGCCAGGGACAGGCAAATGAGCAGTTCTTC	CASSQGQANEQFF
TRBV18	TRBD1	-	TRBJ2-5	TGTGCCAGCTCACGCGGGACAGGGGTAACGGAGACCCAGTACTTC	CASSRGTGVTETQYF
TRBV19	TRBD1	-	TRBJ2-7	TGTGCCAGTAGTCCCTCGGGGACAGGCGAGAGGGAGCAGTACTTC	CASSPSGTGEREQYF
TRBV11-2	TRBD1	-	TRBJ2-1	TGTGCCAGCAGCACCACGCGGGACAGGGGCTTGTTAAATGAGCAGTTCTTC	CASSTTRDRGLLNEQFF
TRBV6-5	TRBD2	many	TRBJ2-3	TGTGCCAGCACCGGGGGGGGATCCACAGATACGCAGTATTTT	CASTGGGSTDTQYF
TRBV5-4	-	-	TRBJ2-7	TGTGCCAGCAGCTTCCAGGGGAACGAGCAGTACTTC	CASSFQGNEQYF
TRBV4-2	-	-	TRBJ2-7	TGTGCCAGCAGCCTTGGGAGGGGGGGGACCTACGAGCAGTACTTC	CASSLGRGGTYEQYF
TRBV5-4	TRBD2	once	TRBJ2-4	TGTGCCAGCAGCTTCCAGCGGGGGGCCGAAATAAACATTCAGTACTTC	CASSFQRGAEINIQYF
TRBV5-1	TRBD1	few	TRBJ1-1	TGCGCCAGCAGCTTGTCTCAGGGGGACACTGAAGCTTTCTTT	CASSLSQGDTEAFF
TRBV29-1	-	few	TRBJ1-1	TGCAGCGTTGAAGAAATGCGGAACACTGAAGCTTTCTTT	CSVEEMRNTEAFF
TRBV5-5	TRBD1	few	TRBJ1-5	TGTGCCAGCAGCGCCGGGACAGGGTCCTATAGCAATCAGCCCCAGCATTTT	CASSAGTGSYSNQPQHF
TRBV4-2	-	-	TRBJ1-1	TGTGCCAGCAGCCAAGTACAGGGATACACTGAAGCTTTCTTT	CASSQVQGYTEAFF
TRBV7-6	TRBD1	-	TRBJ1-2	TGTGCCAGCAGCTTAGCCCAGGGGGCCTCGGGCGGCTACACCTTC	CASSLAQGASGGYTF
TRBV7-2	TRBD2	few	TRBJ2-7	TGTGCCAGCAGCCCCCGGGGGGAATCCTACGAGCAGTACTTC	CASSPRGESYEQYF
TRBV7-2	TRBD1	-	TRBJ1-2	TGTGCCAGCAGCATGGACAGGAGTAACTATGGCTACACCTTC	CASSMDRSNYGYTF